These 21 T cell receptor beta chains were sequenced from one sample in a study of T cell clones after liver transplantation. Clones were sequenced by immunoSEQ multiplex PCR, and TCRdb holds only the in-frame ones, with some missing. The data hold around 43,000 clones, with just over 85% observed a single time. This specimen was CD4+ T cells from blood, taken 24 months after liver transplant. These receptors were obtained from a human patient who received a liver transplant. T cells may partly derive from the graft donor.

The chain has TRBV7-2 and TRBJ2-6; D may be TRBD2 (6 bases). From germline, CDR1 is SGHTA and CDR2 FQGNSA. Trimming removed 3 bases at V and 0 bases at J, with 15 bases between. The CDR3 extends over 18 amino acids. The CDR3 nucleotides read TGTGCCAGCAGCTTGGTGGCGGGGAGAAGCTCTGGGGCCAACGTCCTGACTTTC. Encoded protein: CASSLVAGRSSGANVLTF. Full variable domain (rest looked up from reference TRBV7-2 and TRBJ2-6): GAGVSQSPSNKVTEKGKDVELRCDPISGHTALYWYRQSLGQGLEFLIYFQGNSAPDKSGLPSDRFSAERTGGSVSTLTIQRTQQEDSAVYLCASSLVAGRSSGANVLTFGAGSRLTVL.

The rearrangement joins TRBV4-2 to TRBJ1-1; D gene uncertain. Trimming removed 2 bases from V and 1 base from J, with 8 bases in between. Germline V gene data show CDR1 as LGHNA and CDR2 as YNFKEQ. The CDR3 consists of 14 residues. The CDR3 nucleotides are TGTGCCAGCAGCCAATTTCGGGGGAACACTGAAGCTTTCTTT. It specifies CASSQFRGNTEAFF.

This chain connects TRBV7-3 to TRBJ2-1, with 8 bases identical to TRBD1. V lost 4 bases and J lost 10; bases outside the gene matches: 9. The CDR3 totals 14 residues. Germline assignment: CDR1 SGHTA and CDR2 FQGTGA. The DNA of the CDR3 is TGTGCCAGCAGCTCTAACCAGGGGGCGAACGAGCAGTTCTTC. This encodes CASSSNQGANEQFF. The entire variable domain, with the rest obtained from reference TRBV7-3 and TRBJ2-1, is as follows: GAGVSQTPSNKVTEKGKYVELRCDPISGHTALYWYRQSLGQGPEFLIYFQGTGAADDSGLPNDRFFAVRPEGSVSTLKIQRTERGDSAVYLCASSSNQGANEQFFGPGTRLTVL.

This sequence joins TRBV6-1 and TRBJ1-1, with TRBD1 matching over 8 bases. Trimming cost V 1 base and J 0 bases; bases outside gene matches: 10. Per the germline V gene, CDR1 is MNHNS and CDR2 is SASEGT. The CDR3 extends over 18 amino acids. CDR3 amino acids: CASSEEGQAGLMNTEAFF. For the CDR3, the DNA is TGTGCCAGCAGTGAAGAGGGACAGGCCGGCCTTATGAACACTGAAGCTTTCTTT.

This chain joins TRBV27 and TRBJ1-5; D might be TRBD1 (5 bases). V lost 0 bases and J lost 7, with 13 bases in between. The CDR3 loop spans 15 amino acids. From germline, CDR1 is MNHEY and CDR2 SMNVEV (reference sequence). This CDR3 reads CASSLSPARGQPQHF. Written as DNA, the CDR3 is TGTGCCAGCAGTTTATCCCCGGCCCGGGGCCAGCCCCAGCATTTT.

The chain has TRBV30 and TRBJ1-5, with a possible D match to TRBD1 (5 bases). V lost 2 bases and J 1 base, leaving 18 bases between the germline ends. The CDR3 runs 17 residues. The V gene's germline CDR1 is GTSNPN and CDR2 SVGIG (reference sequence). The CDR3 reads CAWSSWRGQGSNQPQHF. The CDR3 DNA follows: TGTGCCTGGAGTTCGTGGAGGGGTCAGGGAAGCAATCAGCCCCAGCATTTT.

The chain couples TRBV7-9 to TRBJ2-1; D unresolved. CDR3 length: 13 amino acids. Between the trimmed V and J ends, which lost 1 base and 4 bases, there was a span of 5 bases. The germline V gene has CDR1 SEHNR and CDR2 FQNEAQ (reference sequence). CDR3 in DNA: TGTGCCAGCAGCTTAGTAAGTTACAATGAGCAGTTCTTC. Its translation is CASSLVSYNEQFF.

The chain couples TRBV4-2 to TRBJ2-1; the D gene is possibly TRBD2 (6 bases). V was cut by 5 bases and J by 2 bases, with 16 bases left in between. The germline V gene encodes CDR1 LGHNA and CDR2 YNFKEQ. The CDR3 is 16 residues long. In DNA, the CDR3 is TGTGCCAGCAGCTACTCTAGCGAGACGGCCTACAATGAGCAGTTCTTC. The encoded protein is CASSYSSETAYNEQFF.

The chain joins TRBV7-9 to TRBJ2-1; weak D call: TRBD1 (5 bases). This CDR3 region has 13 residues. Germline V gene lookup returns CDR1 SEHNR and CDR2 FQNEAQ (reference sequence). Trimming removed 6 bases from V and 5 bases from J, with 11 bases in between. CDR3 in amino acids: CASRPRQNNEQFF. The CDR3 DNA sequence: TGTGCCAGCAGACCTAGACAGAACAATGAGCAGTTCTTC.

The chain links TRBV2 to TRBJ2-7; TRBD2 matches at 7 bases. The CDR3 consists of 15 residues. Germline V gene sequence: CDR1 SNHLY, CDR2 FYNNEI. J lost 2 bases, V lost 6 bases, and 10 bases had no gene match. DNA of the CDR3: TGTGCCAGCAGGGACACGCTAGCGGATGCCTACGAGCAGTACTTC. Translation: CASRDTLADAYEQYF.

The chain couples TRBV14 to TRBJ2-3, with 11 positions matching TRBD2. The germline CDR1 and CDR2 sequences are SGHDN and FVKESK. The CDR3 covers 18 residues. The J segment lost 0 bases and the V segment lost 3 bases, leaving 8 bases of the junction unmatched. The CDR3, as DNA: TGTGCCAGCAGCCACGGGACTAGCGGAACACCTAGCACAGATACGCAGTATTTT. It encodes CASSHGTSGTPSTDTQYF.

This chain links TRBV7-8 with TRBJ2-1; TRBD2 matches at 7 bases. Per germline, CDR1 SGHVS and CDR2 FQNEAQ. There are 16 residues in the CDR3. V lost 1 base, J lost 2 bases, and 5 bases stayed unmatched. The CDR3 protein is CASSLGASGTYNEQFF. The CDR3 region has the DNA TGTGCCAGCAGCTTAGGGGCTAGCGGTACCTACAATGAGCAGTTCTTC.

The CDR3 here is CASRPSTSGGMWQFF. The CDR3 coding sequence is TGCGCCAGCAGGCCTTCGACTAGCGGGGGAATGTGGCAGTTCTTC. The chain has TRBV5-1 and TRBJ2-1; 12 bases fit TRBD2. V was clipped by 5 bases and J by 12 bases; unmatched bases: 12. This CDR3 spans 15 amino acids. The germline V gene encodes CDR1 SGHRS and CDR2 YFSETQ.

The V call is TRBV12-5, the J call TRBJ1-5, with unresolved D. The CDR3 is 17 residues long. Germline V gives CDR1 LGHNT, CDR2 FRNRAP. Trimming shortened V by 0 bases and J by 1 base, and 13 bases separated the two germline ends. CDR3 DNA sequence: TGTGCTAGTGGTTTGGTGCCCTGGGGTAGGAGCAATCAGCCCCAGCATTTT. This codes for CASGLVPWGRSNQPQHF. Filled out from reference TRBV12-5 and TRBJ1-5, the complete variable domain reads DARVTQTPRHKVTEMGQEVTMRCQPILGHNTVFWYRQTMMQGLELLAYFRNRAPLDDSGMPKDRFSAEMPDATLATLKIQPSEPRDSAVYFCASGLVPWGRSNQPQHFGDGTRLSIL.

With regard to this clone: Other DNA sequences within the sample encode an identical CDR3. V gene TRBV10-1 combines with J gene TRBJ2-1, with TRBD2 matching over 10 bases. The J segment lost 12 bases and the V segment lost 4 bases, leaving 6 bases of the junction unmatched. From germline, CDR1 is WNHNN and CDR2 SYGVQD (reference sequence). The CDR3 extends over 13 amino acids. The CDR3 region is CASSGLAGESQFF. DNA for the CDR3: TGCGCCAGCAGTGGGCTAGCGGGAGAGTCGCAGTTCTTC.

The chain has TRBV7-9 and TRBJ1-2, with D maybe TRBD1 (5 bases). The CDR3 is 13 amino acids. Trimming stripped 4 bases from V and 4 bases from J, with 10 bases between. CDR1 is SEHNR and CDR2 is FQNEAQ in the germline V gene (reference sequence). In nucleotides, the CDR3 is TGTGCCAGCAGCTCCGGGGGACTCTATGGCTACACCTTC. Translating gives CASSSGGLYGYTF.

The V and J genes are TRBV25-1 and TRBJ1-3, with 8 positions matching TRBD1. The trim removed 3 bases at V and 4 bases at J, leaving 2 bases unmatched. CDR1 and CDR2 from the germline V gene are MGHDK and SYGVNS. The CDR3 contains 14 residues. In DNA form, the CDR3 reads TGTGCCAGCAGTGAGGACAGGGCGGGAAACACCATATATTTT. Protein product: CASSEDRAGNTIYF.

The J gene is TRBJ2-1, the V gene TRBV19, with 7 bases matching TRBD2. This CDR3 spans 14 amino acids. The V gene's germline CDR1 is LNHDA and CDR2 SQIVND (reference sequence). Trimming took 9 bases from V and 4 from J; bases not matched to a gene: 9. CDR3 nucleotide sequence: TGTGCCAGCACCCGGGGGGATACTTACAATGAGCAGTTCTTC. Amino acids: CASTRGDTYNEQFF.

The chain links TRBV5-1 to TRBJ1-5; TRBD1 matches at 8 bases. This CDR3 comprises 14 residues. Per germline, CDR1 SGHRS and CDR2 YFSETQ. The V segment lost 4 bases and the J segment 5 bases; nucleotides outside the gene matches: 5. CDR3 amino acids: CASSLDREYQPQHF. As DNA, the CDR3 is TGCGCCAGCAGCCTGGACAGGGAATATCAGCCCCAGCATTTT.

This clone showed up just once. The chain joins TRBV19 to TRBJ1-2, with no clear D. Per germline, CDR1 LNHDA and CDR2 SQIVND (reference sequence). V dropped 5 bases and J dropped 0 bases, with 7 bases sitting between them. CDR3 length equals 13 residues. The CDR3 loop is CASSVRPNYGYTF. The CDR3 region has the DNA TGTGCCAGTAGTGTACGACCTAACTATGGCTACACCTTC. The variable domain in full, with the rest retrieved from reference TRBV19 and TRBJ1-2, is DGGITQSPKYLFRKEGQNVTLSCEQNLNHDAMYWYRQDPGQGLRLIYYSQIVNDFQKGDIAEGYSVSREKKESFPLTVTSAQKNPTAFYLCASSVRPNYGYTFGSGTRLTVV.

The J gene is TRBJ1-2, the V gene TRBV7-3; possibly TRBD1 for D (5 bases). Germline V gives CDR1 SGHTA, CDR2 FQGTGA. This CDR3 region has 13 residues. Trimming took 1 base from V and 8 from J, leaving 11 bases between them. CDR3 region: CASSLNAGDGYTF. For the CDR3, the DNA is TGTGCCAGCAGCTTAAACGCTGGGGACGGCTACACCTTC.